A single sample gave rise to the 11 T cell receptor beta chains below, sequenced in a study of memory CD4+ T cells and cytomegalovirus serostatus. Only in-frame clones appear in the TCRdb table, and some are missing; sequencing was by immunoSEQ multiplex PCR. The sample contains about 82,000 clones, approximately 80% of which appear only once. The sort gate was single viable CD3+CD4+CD8-CD45RO+ cells for memory CD4+ T cells. Source material: memory CD4+ T cells from blood. The receptors stem from an adult in good health and CMV-seronegative.

Concerning this clone: Other DNA sequences in this specimen translate into the identical CDR3. The chain carries TRBV20-1 and TRBJ2-1; no reliable D call. The CDR3 has 10 amino acids. CDR1 and CDR2 from the germline V gene are DFQATT and SNEGSKA (reference sequence). The V gene lost 6 bases and the J gene lost 4 bases, with 4 bases spanning the gap. The CDR3 DNA sequence: TGCAGTGCCTTATACAATGAGCAGTTCTTC. Translated, it gives CSALYNEQFF.

The gene calls are TRBV6-5 and TRBJ1-2; D unclear. CDR1 is MNHEY and CDR2 is SVGAGI in the germline V gene. V was pared by 0 bases and J by 4 bases, with 12 bases between. The CDR3 has 15 amino acids. CDR3 sequence: CASSYSRTVLYGYTF. CDR3 DNA: TGTGCCAGCAGTTACTCCAGGACTGTTCTCTATGGCTACACCTTC.

The rearrangement joins TRBV7-2 to TRBJ1-1; 9 bases align to TRBD1. Germline trimming cut 4 bases from V and 6 bases from J; bases unmatched to any gene: 6. This CDR3 contains 14 residues. Germline CDR1 reads SGHTA; CDR2 reads FQGNSA. Here the CDR3 DNA reads TGTGCCAGCAGCTCACAGGGGGCGCGGGCTGAAGCTTTCTTT. Its translation is CASSSQGARAEAFF.

The sample holds one count of this clone. The V and J genes are TRBV6-6 and TRBJ2-7; D perhaps matches TRBD1 (6 bases). Trimming cost V 0 bases and J 7 bases, with 13 bases left between them. CDR1 MNHNY and CDR2 SVGAGI come from the germline V gene (reference sequence). The CDR3 is 14 amino acids. CDR3 loop: CASSYSRDTSEQYF. As DNA, the CDR3 is TGTGCCAGCAGTTACTCCCGGGACACGAGTGAGCAGTACTTC.

V usage is TRBV4-2 and J usage is TRBJ2-5, with 7 bases lining up with TRBD2. The J call may be faulty, since TRBJ2-7 better matches the DNA end. This CDR3 has 15 amino acids. Germline CDR1 reads LGHNA; CDR2 reads YNFKEQ. CDR3 DNA: TGTGCCAGCAGCCAACCGAGCGGGGTAACCTACGAGCAGTACTTC. This translates into CASSQPSGVTYEQYF.

CDR3 nucleotides: TGTGCCAGCTCACCAGCGATCTCAGGGACGGTTGGAAACACCATATATTTT. Translated, it gives CASSPAISGTVGNTIYF. The rearrangement links TRBV18 to TRBJ1-3; the D gene is possibly TRBD1 (5 bases). The germline V and J ends were trimmed by 2 bases and 3 bases, with 17 bases remaining between them. This CDR3 comprises 17 residues. Per the germline V gene, CDR1 is KGHSH and CDR2 is LQKENI.

The chain recombines TRBV30 with TRBJ1-6; D unresolved. Germline V gene sequence: CDR1 GTSNPN, CDR2 SVGIG (reference sequence). V gave up 4 bases and J gave up 7 bases, with 11 bases separating them. The CDR3 has 13 amino acids. The chain's CDR3 is CAWIAGNNSPLHF. CDR3 DNA: TGTGCCTGGATTGCGGGGAACAATTCACCCCTCCACTTT.

V and J are TRBV23-1 and TRBJ2-3; maybe TRBD2 (5 bases). TRBV23-1 belongs to the ORF category, with a function that is uncertain. This CDR3 region has 17 residues. V was clipped by 0 bases and J by 0 bases, with 13 bases between them. In DNA, the CDR3 is TGCGCCAGCAGTCAATCCGAAAGGCCGGGGAGCACAGATACGCAGTATTTT. Its translation is CASSQSERPGSTDTQYF.

The chain has TRBV6-5 and TRBJ1-5, with 7 bases aligning to TRBD1. With 2 bases clipped from V and 2 bases from J, the junction kept 3 bases outside the gene matches. Germline loops: CDR1 MNHEY, CDR2 SVGAGI. The length of the CDR3 is 15 residues. CDR3: CASSYTGDGNQPQHF. CDR3 coding DNA: TGTGCCAGCAGTTACACAGGGGACGGCAATCAGCCCCAGCATTTT.

The CDR3 protein is CAAGQGLHF. DNA for the CDR3: TGTGCCGCGGGACAGGGCCTACACTTT. The V gene is TRBV6-1, the J gene TRBJ1-6, with TRBD1 matching 9 bases. With 11 bases clipped from V and 19 bases from J, the junction kept 6 bases outside the gene matches. This CDR3 region has 9 residues. Germline V gene sequence: CDR1 MNHNS, CDR2 SASEGT.

The V call is TRBV5-4, the J call TRBJ2-6; tentative D call: TRBD1 (5 bases). CDR3 length equals 16 residues. V lost 0 bases to trimming and J lost 2 bases, with 9 bases between them. Germline V lookup: CDR1 SGHNT, CDR2 YYREEE (reference sequence). CDR3: CASSLGQRPGANVLTF. The CDR3, as DNA: TGTGCCAGCAGCTTGGGACAGAGGCCTGGGGCCAACGTCCTGACTTTC. The full variable domain, with the rest looked up from reference TRBV5-4 and TRBJ2-6, is ETGVTQSPTHLIKTRGQQVTLRCSSQSGHNTVSWYQQALGQGPQFIFQYYREEENGRGNFPPRFSGLQFPNYSSELNVNALELDDSALYLCASSLGQRPGANVLTFGAGSRLTVL.